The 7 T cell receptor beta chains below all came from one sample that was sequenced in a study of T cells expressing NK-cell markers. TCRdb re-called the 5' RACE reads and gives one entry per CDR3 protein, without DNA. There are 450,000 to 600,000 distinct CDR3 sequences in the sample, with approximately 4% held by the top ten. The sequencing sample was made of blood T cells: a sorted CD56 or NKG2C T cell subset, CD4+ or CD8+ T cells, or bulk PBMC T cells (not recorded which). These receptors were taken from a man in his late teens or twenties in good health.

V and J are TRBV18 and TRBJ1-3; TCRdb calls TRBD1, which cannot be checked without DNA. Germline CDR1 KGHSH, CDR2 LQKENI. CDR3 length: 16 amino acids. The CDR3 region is CASSPDASFSGNTIYF.

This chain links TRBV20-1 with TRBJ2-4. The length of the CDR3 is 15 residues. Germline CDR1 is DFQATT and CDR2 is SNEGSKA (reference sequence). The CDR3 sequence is CSASRRVLAKNIQYF.

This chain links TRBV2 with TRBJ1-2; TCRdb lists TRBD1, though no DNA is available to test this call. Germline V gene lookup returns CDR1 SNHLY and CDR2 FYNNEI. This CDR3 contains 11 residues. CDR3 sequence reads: CASPGSYGYTF.

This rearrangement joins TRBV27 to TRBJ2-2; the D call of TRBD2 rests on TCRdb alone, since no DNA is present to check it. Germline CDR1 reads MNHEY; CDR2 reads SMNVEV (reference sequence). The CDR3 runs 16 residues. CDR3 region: CASSFTLARNTGELFF.

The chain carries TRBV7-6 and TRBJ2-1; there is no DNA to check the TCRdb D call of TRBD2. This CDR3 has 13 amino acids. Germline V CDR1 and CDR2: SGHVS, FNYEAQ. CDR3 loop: CASSFAGRHEQFF. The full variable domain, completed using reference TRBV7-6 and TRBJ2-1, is GAGVSQSPRYKVTKRGQDVALRCDPISGHVSLYWYRQALGQGPEFLTYFNYEAQQDKSGLPNDRFSAERPEGSISTLTIQRTEQRDSAMYRCASSFAGRHEQFFGPGTRLTVL.

The chain's CDR3 is CSVAKETGELFF. The chain is built from TRBV29-1 and TRBJ2-2. CDR1 is SQVTM and CDR2 is ANQGSEA in the germline V gene. The CDR3 length is 12 residues.

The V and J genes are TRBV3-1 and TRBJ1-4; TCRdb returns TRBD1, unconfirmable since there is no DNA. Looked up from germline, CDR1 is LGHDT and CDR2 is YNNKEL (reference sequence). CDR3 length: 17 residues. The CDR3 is CASSQSLTGDLNEKLFF.